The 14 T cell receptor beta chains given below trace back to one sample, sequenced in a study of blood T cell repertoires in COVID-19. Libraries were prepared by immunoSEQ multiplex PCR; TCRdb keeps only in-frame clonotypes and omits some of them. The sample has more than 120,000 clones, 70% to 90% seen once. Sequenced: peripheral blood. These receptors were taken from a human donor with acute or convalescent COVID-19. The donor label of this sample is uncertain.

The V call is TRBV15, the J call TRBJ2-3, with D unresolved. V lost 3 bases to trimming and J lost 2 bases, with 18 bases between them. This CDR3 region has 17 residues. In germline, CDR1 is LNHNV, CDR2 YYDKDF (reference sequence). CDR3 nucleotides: TGTGCCACCAGCAGGTCACAGAGCTCCGCTCACACAGATACGCAGTATTTT. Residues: CATSRSQSSAHTDTQYF.

The CDR3 DNA reads TGTGCCACCCGACTTTCGGAAGCTTTCTTT. Its translation: CATRLSEAFF. The genes are TRBV5-4 and TRBJ1-1; no definite D call. Trimming shortened V by 9 bases and J by 8 bases, and 11 bases separated the two germline ends. Per germline, CDR1 SGHNT and CDR2 YYREEE (reference sequence). The CDR3 covers 10 residues.

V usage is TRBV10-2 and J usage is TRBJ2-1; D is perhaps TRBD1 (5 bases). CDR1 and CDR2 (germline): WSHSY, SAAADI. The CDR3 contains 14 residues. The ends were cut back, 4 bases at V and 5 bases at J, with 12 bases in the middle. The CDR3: CASSGQQGHNEQFF. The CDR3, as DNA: TGCGCCAGCAGTGGCCAGCAGGGCCACAATGAGCAGTTCTTC.

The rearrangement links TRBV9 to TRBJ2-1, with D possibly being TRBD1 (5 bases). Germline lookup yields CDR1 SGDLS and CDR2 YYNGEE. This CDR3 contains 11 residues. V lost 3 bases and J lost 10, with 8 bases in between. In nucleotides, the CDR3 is TGTGCCAGCAGCGCTGGGGCAGAGCAGTTCTTC. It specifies CASSAGAEQFF.

For the CDR3, the DNA is TGCGCCAGCAGCCAGAAGACAGGGGGCAACAATCAGCCCCAGCATTTT. The encoded protein is CASSQKTGGNNQPQHF. The chain recombines TRBV4-3 with TRBJ1-5; 10 nucleotides agree with TRBD1. CDR1 is LGHNA and CDR2 is YSLEER in the germline V gene. The CDR3 totals 16 residues. Trimming took 3 bases from V and 3 from J; bases not matched to a gene: 5.

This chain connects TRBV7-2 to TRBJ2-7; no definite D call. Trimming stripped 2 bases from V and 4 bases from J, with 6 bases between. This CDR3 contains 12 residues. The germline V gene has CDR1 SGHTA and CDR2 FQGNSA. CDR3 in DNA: TGTGCCAGCAGCTTATTGAGGTACGAGCAGTACTTC. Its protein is CASSLLRYEQYF.

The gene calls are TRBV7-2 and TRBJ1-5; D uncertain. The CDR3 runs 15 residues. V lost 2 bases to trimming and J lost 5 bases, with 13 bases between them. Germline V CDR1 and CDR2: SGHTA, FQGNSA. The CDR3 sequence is CASSLFLTADQPQHF. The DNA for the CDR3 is TGTGCCAGCAGCTTATTTCTCACAGCCGATCAGCCCCAGCATTTT.

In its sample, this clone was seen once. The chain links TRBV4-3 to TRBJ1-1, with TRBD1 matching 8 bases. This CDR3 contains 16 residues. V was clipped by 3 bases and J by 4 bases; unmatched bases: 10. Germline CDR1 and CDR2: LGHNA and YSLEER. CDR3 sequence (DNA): TGCGCCAGCAGCCACTTAGTAGGACAGGGCGCCACTGAAGCTTTCTTT. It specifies CASSHLVGQGATEAFF.

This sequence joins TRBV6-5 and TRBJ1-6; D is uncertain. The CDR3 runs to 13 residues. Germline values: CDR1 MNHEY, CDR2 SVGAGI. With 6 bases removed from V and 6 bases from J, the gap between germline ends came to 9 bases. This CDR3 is CASSHEGNSPLHF. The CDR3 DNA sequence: TGTGCCAGCAGCCACGAGGGTAATTCACCCCTCCACTTT.

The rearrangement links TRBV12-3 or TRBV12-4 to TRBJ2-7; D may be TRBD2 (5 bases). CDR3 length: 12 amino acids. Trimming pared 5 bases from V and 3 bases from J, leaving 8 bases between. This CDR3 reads CASSSGFYEQYF. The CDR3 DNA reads TGTGCCAGCAGTAGCGGATTCTACGAGCAGTACTTC.

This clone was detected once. The chain's CDR3 is CASSQGVAGGNNEQFF. The CDR3 DNA is TGTGCCAGCAGCCAAGGCGTAGCGGGGGGAAACAATGAGCAGTTCTTC. V gene TRBV4-2 combines with J gene TRBJ2-1; 10 bases are shared with TRBD2. The CDR3 has 16 residues. With V trimmed by 1 base and J by 5 bases, 5 bases remained unmatched. Looked up from germline, CDR1 is LGHNA and CDR2 is YNFKEQ.

CDR3 nucleotides: TGTGCCAGCAGCTTATCACAGGAGGGAAACACCATATATTTT. Its translation is CASSLSQEGNTIYF. The gene calls are TRBV13 and TRBJ1-3; D may be TRBD1 (5 bases). This CDR3 is built from 14 residues. V was trimmed by 2 bases and J by 4 bases, leaving 9 bases between them. The germline V gene has CDR1 PRHDT and CDR2 FYEKMQ (reference sequence). The full variable domain, with the rest looked up from reference TRBV13 and TRBJ1-3, is AAGVIQSPRHLIKEKRETATLKCYPIPRHDTVYWYQQGPGQDPQFLISFYEKMQSDKGSIPDRFSAQQFSDYHSELNMSSLELGDSALYFCASSLSQEGNTIYFGEGSWLTVV.

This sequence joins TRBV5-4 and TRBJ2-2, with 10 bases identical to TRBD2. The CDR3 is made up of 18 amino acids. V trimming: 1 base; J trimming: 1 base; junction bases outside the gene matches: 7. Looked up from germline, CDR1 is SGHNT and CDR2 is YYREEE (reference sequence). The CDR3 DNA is TGTGCCAGCAGCTTGACCTTTTCTAGCGGGGGGAACACCGGGGAGCTGTTTTTT. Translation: CASSLTFSSGGNTGELFF.

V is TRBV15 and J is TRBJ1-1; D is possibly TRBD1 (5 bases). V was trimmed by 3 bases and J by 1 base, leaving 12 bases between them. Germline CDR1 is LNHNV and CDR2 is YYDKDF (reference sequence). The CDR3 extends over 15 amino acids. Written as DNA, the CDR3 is TGTGCCACCAGCAGTGGAGGGGTCTCGAACACTGAAGCTTTCTTT. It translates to CATSSGGVSNTEAFF.